These 5 T cell receptor beta chains came from one sample sequenced in a study of blood T cells in healthy people across ages. Next came a second PCR, run for about 7 to 12 cycles, which used a sample-barcoded 5' primer along with a J-beta primer mix. TCRdb redid the calling of the 5' RACE reads with MiXCR, one entry per CDR3 protein. Of over a million distinct CDR3 sequences in the sample, more than 40% were seen once. Material: blood. The receptors derive from a woman aged 55-75 years in good health.

As to this clonotype: A much larger clone is a single base away; this may be a read error. CDR3 loop: CSVGAPDSYEQYF. The DNA of the CDR3 is TGCAGCGTTGGGGCACCAGACTCCTACGAGCAGTACTTC. The J gene is TRBJ2-1, the V gene TRBV29-1; no definite D call. With the DNA end fitting TRBJ2-7 better, the J assignment may be wrong. The CDR3 covers 13 residues. Germline CDR1 SQVTM, CDR2 ANQGSEA.

V and J are TRBV4-2 and TRBJ2-5; the D gene is possibly TRBD1 (5 bases). Germline assignment: CDR1 LGHNA and CDR2 YNFKEQ. The V and J ends lost 3 bases and 5 bases respectively, with 13 bases between them. The CDR3 length is 14 residues. CDR3 residues: CASSQESWGETQYF. DNA of the CDR3: TGTGCCAGCAGCCAGGAGAGTTGGGGCGAGACCCAGTACTTC.

The chain is built from TRBV14 and TRBJ2-7; D remains unclear. The CDR3 loop spans 15 amino acids. Trimming took 3 bases from V and 1 from J, leaving 13 bases between them. Germline V gives CDR1 SGHDN, CDR2 FVKESK. The CDR3 DNA reads as TGTGCCAGCAGCCACGGCCCCGGGTATTCCTACGAGCAGTACTTC. Translating it yields CASSHGPGYSYEQYF. Using reference TRBV14 and TRBJ2-7 for the parts outside the CDR3, the full variable domain is EAGVTQFPSHSVIEKGQTVTLRCDPISGHDNLYWYRRVMGKEIKFLLHFVKESKQDESGMPNNRFLAERTGGTYSTLKVQPAELEDSGVYFCASSHGPGYSYEQYFGPGTRLTVT.

This chain joins TRBV10-3 and TRBJ1-1, with TRBD1 as a possible D gene (6 bases). V was trimmed by 5 bases and J by 1 base, leaving 8 bases between them. Germline CDR1 reads ENHRY; CDR2 reads SYGVKD. The CDR3 runs 13 residues. CDR3 nucleotide sequence: TGTGCCATCAGTACAGGGAGGAACACTGAAGCTTTCTTT. Translated: CAISTGRNTEAFF.

This clonotype turned up a few times. With a much larger clone just one base away, this may be a read error. The V gene is TRBV4-2, the J gene TRBJ2-3; D might be TRBD1 (6 bases). The CDR3 has 14 residues. The V end lost 5 bases, the J end lost 3 bases, and 12 bases lay between the germline ends. Germline CDR1 reads LGHNA; CDR2 reads YNFKEQ. The DNA for the CDR3 is TGTGCCAGCAGCGGGGGCCTTTCGACAGATACGCAGTATTTT. As protein: CASSGGLSTDTQYF.